This T cell receptor (beta chain) was sequenced for a study of CD8 T cells in Susac syndrome (dated by TCRdb to between 2018 and 2020). Turning to the overall study: Whether CD8+ T cell activation and differentiation in Susac syndrome was antigen driven was tested using repertoire sequencing. CD8+ T cell repertoire clonality was compared between more than 9 healthy donors, approximately 14 Susac syndrome patients and 15 multiple sclerosis patients. Summary of the overall study and its limitations: The number of individuals in the TCR sequencing and HLA analysis was acknowledged as relatively small.

RNA was extracted using the RNeasy kit, and roughly 0.5 to 1 ug of the RNA was reverse transcribed with random hexamers. The immunoSEQ multiplex PCR assay, which covers 54 Vbeta and 13 Jbeta segments, was used to amplify TCR beta CDR3 regions. PCR amplification bias was corrected using a synthetic template baseline for primer optimization and computational correction. In the authors' own workflow: Reads were annotated to V, D and J genes per IMGT and analyzed with immunoSEQ Analyzer, keeping only productive sequences. To calculate clonality, Shannon entropy was normalized by log2 of the number of productive unique sequences and then subtracted from one. Public and private clones were assessed among the 100 most prevalent clones of each patient and control. Clones were defined as Susac-specific when absent from the healthy and MS cohorts, from over a thousand published viral clones and from other ImmuneACCESS disease sequences. TCRdb cleaned the public reads at Q25 with fastp, built clones with MiXCR and kept in-frame beta chains. Entries are consolidated by CDR3 protein sequence, retaining the most common genes and DNA. The V and J calls reflect TCRdb's pipeline rather than the authors' work. This sample comprises roughly 150,000 distinct CDR3 sequences, around 96% of them detected only once. The ten largest clonotypes hold around 0.21% of the sample.

Peripheral blood CD8+ and CD4+ T cells from healthy donors, Susac syndrome patients and multiple sclerosis patients were profiled by high-throughput TCR beta sequencing. The multiple sclerosis controls were treatment-naive patients whose relapsing-remitting disease, either stable or active, fulfilled the revised McDonald criteria. CD8+ TEMRA cells were enriched by FACS, while bulk CD8+ and CD4+ T cells were purified by magnetic negative isolation. Blood was collected in EDTA tubes and processed within 24 hours, with PBMCs isolated through density gradient centrifugation. PBMCs intended for TCR sequencing were frozen in liquid nitrogen and were later thawed in a 37 degrees C water bath. The sorted or isolated CD4+, CD8+ and CD8+ TEMRA cells had a purity of 90% or higher. The CDR3 starts with the cysteine, ends with the phenylalanine, and has 14 residues. Only the CDR3 portion is preserved as DNA: 42 bases, with reading frame beginning at the first base. Ends trimmed: V by 0 bases, J by 2 bases; bases unmatched to a gene: 1. CDR1 SGHNT and CDR2 YYREEE were looked up in the germline V gene (reference sequence).

Turning to this clonotype: It has no known antigen specificity. Base qualities are not at hand, and no much larger clone is one base apart.

This sequence originates from a human donor with multiple sclerosis. The specimen sequenced was CD8+ T cells from PBMCs. The chain joins TRBV5-4 to TRBJ2-7; 8 bases in the middle match TRBD1. Here the CDR3 is given as CASSLGDRPYEQYF. The bases read TGTGCCAGCAGCTTGGGGGACAGGCCCTACGAGCAGTACTTC.